The clone carrying this T cell receptor beta chain was seen only a few times. As yet, its antigen is unknown. This entry comes from a study of glioma-infiltrating T cells. The study's findings and limits: Above-expected tissue-blood divergence occurred in all gliomas, most in low-grade ones. CDR3 overlap between tissue and blood was very small.

Amplification of TCR alpha and beta CDR3 regions from RNA used iRepertoire nested multiplex PCR. Tissue mRNA or PBMC total RNA, about 90-400 ng, went into one-step reverse transcription and amplification. Each CDR3 protein gets one entry after TCRdb re-called the multiplex PCR reads with MiXCR. The sample has about 99,000 distinct CDR3 sequences, around 31% seen once. This CDR3 contains 12 residues. Trimming cost V 3 bases and J 7 bases, with 9 bases left between them. Germline-derived CDR1 and CDR2 are SQVTM and ANQGSEA. The chain recombines TRBV29-1 with TRBJ2-2, with a possible D match to TRBD1 (6 bases). The origin of this receptor is a human donor with low-grade glioma or glioblastoma, undergoing nonglioma brain surgery, or in good health (not recorded which). The sample consisted of glioma tissue, nonneoplastic brain tissue, or PBMCs (not recorded which). CDR3: CSVEGASGELFF. In DNA, the CDR3 is TGCAGCGTTGAGGGGGCAAGCGGGGAGCTGTTTTTT.